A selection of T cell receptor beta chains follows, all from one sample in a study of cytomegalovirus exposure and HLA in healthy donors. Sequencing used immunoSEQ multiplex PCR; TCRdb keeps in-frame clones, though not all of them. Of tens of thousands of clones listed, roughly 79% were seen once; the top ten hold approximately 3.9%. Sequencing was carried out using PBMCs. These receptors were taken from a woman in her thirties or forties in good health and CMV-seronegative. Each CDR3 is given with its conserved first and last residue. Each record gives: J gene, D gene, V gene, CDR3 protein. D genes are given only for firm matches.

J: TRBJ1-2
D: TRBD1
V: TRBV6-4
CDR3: CASSLDPGQGFYGYTF

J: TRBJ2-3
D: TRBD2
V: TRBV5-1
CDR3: CASSFGRLAGGSTDTQYF

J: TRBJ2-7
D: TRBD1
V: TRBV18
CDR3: CASSDRDRGPYEQYF

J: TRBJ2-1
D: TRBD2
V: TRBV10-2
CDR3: CASSSSGDSYNEQFF

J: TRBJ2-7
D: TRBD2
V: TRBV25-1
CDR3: CASSETGLAGFEQYF

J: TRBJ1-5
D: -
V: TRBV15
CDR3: CASSEFPGDNQPQHF

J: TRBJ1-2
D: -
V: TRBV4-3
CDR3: CASSQAVGDLNGYTF

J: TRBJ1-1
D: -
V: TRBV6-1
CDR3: CASSESTFPTEAFF

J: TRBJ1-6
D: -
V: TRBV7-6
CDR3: CASSLNSAGAINNSPLHF

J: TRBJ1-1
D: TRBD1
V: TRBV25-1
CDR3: CASTRQGSTEAFF

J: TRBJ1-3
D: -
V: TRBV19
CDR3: CASSIGQGRIGNTIYF

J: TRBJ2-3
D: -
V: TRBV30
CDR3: CAWSVSHTDTQYF

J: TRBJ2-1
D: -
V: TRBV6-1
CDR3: CASRFGQNNEQFF